The 29 T cell receptor beta chains presented below share a single source sample, sequenced in a study of blood T cell repertoires in COVID-19 (dated by TCRdb to 2019 to 2021). The library was obtained by the immunoSEQ multiplex PCR assay. Not all clones reach the TCRdb copy of this immuneACCESS table, which keeps in-frame sequences only. Checked studies attribute under half of the gap to unresolved V genes and leave the rest unexplained. The sample yields roughly 250,000 clones; 70% to 90% were counted once. The ten largest account for more than 4% of the sample. Sample: peripheral blood. These receptors were obtained from a man aged 50 to 59 with acute or convalescent COVID-19.

The chain has TRBV7-6 and TRBJ1-1; D is ambiguous. The germline V and J ends were trimmed by 2 bases and 1 base, with 11 bases remaining between them. There are 15 residues in the CDR3. Germline CDR1 and CDR2: SGHVS and FNYEAQ. The CDR3 sequence: CASSLNGQQNTEAFF. CDR3 sequence (DNA): TGTGCCAGCAGCTTAAATGGCCAACAGAACACTGAAGCTTTCTTT.

This clone was observed once. CDR3 coding DNA: TGTGCCAGCAGCCCCGGGACACTTGAGACCCAGTACTTC. Its protein is CASSPGTLETQYF. The genes are TRBV7-2 and TRBJ2-5; TRBD1 might be the D (6 bases). V was cut by 5 bases and J by 5 bases, with 12 bases left in between. The CDR3 is made up of 13 amino acids. Germline CDR1 SGHTA, CDR2 FQGNSA. The whole variable domain, filled in from reference TRBV7-2 and TRBJ2-5, reads GAGVSQSPSNKVTEKGKDVELRCDPISGHTALYWYRQSLGQGLEFLIYFQGNSAPDKSGLPSDRFSAERTGGSVSTLTIQRTQQEDSAVYLCASSPGTLETQYFGPGTRLLVL.

This clone was picked up a small number of times. The chain recombines TRBV29-1 with TRBJ2-1; 10 bases line up with TRBD2. The CDR3 totals 15 residues. J lost 0 bases, V lost 3 bases, and 2 bases had no gene match. The germline gives CDR1 SQVTM, CDR2 ANQGSEA. DNA of the CDR3: TGCAGCGTTGACGGGACTAGCGACTCCTACAATGAGCAGTTCTTC. Translating it yields CSVDGTSDSYNEQFF.

This chain links TRBV10-3 with TRBJ2-7, with TRBD1 matching 7 bases. The ends lost 4 bases at V and 5 bases at J; junction bases unmatched: 5. The germline V gene encodes CDR1 ENHRY and CDR2 SYGVKD. The CDR3 spans 13 residues. CDR3 protein: CAISGDSRNEQYF. CDR3 in DNA: TGTGCCATCAGTGGGGACAGTAGGAACGAGCAGTACTTC.

This clone came up once. This chain uses TRBV19 with TRBJ2-6, with 7 bases aligning to TRBD1. V lost 4 bases and J lost 2; bases outside the gene matches: 8. The length of the CDR3 is 17 residues. From germline, CDR1 is LNHDA and CDR2 SQIVND (reference sequence). CDR3 amino acids: CASSRSSGTAGANVLTF. For the CDR3, the DNA is TGTGCCAGTAGTAGATCCTCCGGGACAGCTGGGGCCAACGTCCTGACTTTC.

A remark on this clone: The sample contains more than one DNA sequence encoding this CDR3. The chain has TRBV18 and TRBJ1-6, with 8 bases fitting TRBD1. J lost 8 bases, V lost 2 bases, and 2 bases had no gene match. The CDR3 is 14 amino acids. Looked up from germline, CDR1 is KGHSH and CDR2 is LQKENI. CDR3 residues: CASSPGTGDSPLHF. CDR3 coding DNA: TGTGCCAGCTCACCAGGGACAGGCGATTCACCCCTCCACTTT.

The V call is TRBV5-8, the J call TRBJ1-2; D gene uncertain. Trimming pared 0 bases from V and 9 bases from J, leaving 9 bases between. Per germline, CDR1 SGHTS and CDR2 YDEGEE. The CDR3 has 12 residues. CDR3 in amino acids: CASSLDTGSYTF. The CDR3 coding sequence is TGTGCCAGCAGCTTGGATACGGGGAGCTACACCTTC.

The J gene is TRBJ1-1, the V gene TRBV11-3; possible D gene TRBD1, 6 bases. V shed 3 bases and J shed 1 base, with 12 bases lying between them. Germline values: CDR1 SGHNT, CDR2 YENEEA. This CDR3 has 15 amino acids. The CDR3: CASSFNGQTNTEAFF. DNA for the CDR3: TGTGCCAGCAGCTTCAACGGACAGACGAACACTGAAGCTTTCTTT.

The rearrangement uses TRBV19 and TRBJ1-3; 8 bases map to TRBD1. The CDR3 consists of 15 residues. V lost 7 bases, J lost 4 bases, and 9 bases stayed unmatched. Germline V CDR1 and CDR2: LNHDA, SQIVND (reference sequence). This CDR3 reads CASNHDRGFGNTIYF. CDR3 sequence (DNA): TGTGCCAGTAATCACGACAGGGGATTCGGAAACACCATATATTTT.

The chain couples TRBV3-1 (or the pseudogene TRBV3-2) to TRBJ1-6; D is possibly TRBD1 (6 bases). This CDR3 has 16 amino acids. The V end lost 4 bases, the J end lost 7 bases, and 17 bases lay between the germline ends. The germline CDR1 and CDR2 sequences are LGHDT and YNNKEL (reference sequence). CDR3 amino acids: CASSPHRTARNSPLHF. Written as DNA, the CDR3 is TGTGCCAGCAGCCCCCATAGGACAGCCCGGAATTCACCCCTCCACTTT.

The chain recombines TRBV11-3 with TRBJ1-4, with 9 bases aligning to TRBD1. The germline V gene encodes CDR1 SGHNT and CDR2 YENEEA. The V and J ends lost 5 bases and 11 bases, in that order; junction bases with no gene match: 3. The CDR3 runs 12 residues. The CDR3 DNA is TGTGCCAGCAGCGAGACAGGGGGGAAACTGTTTTTT. It codes for CASSETGGKLFF.

This clone showed up just once. This chain uses TRBV19 with TRBJ1-4; a weak D match, TRBD1 (5 bases). With 3 bases removed from V and 3 bases from J, the gap between germline ends came to 11 bases. Germline CDR1 reads LNHDA; CDR2 reads SQIVND (reference sequence). The CDR3 contains 15 residues. The CDR3 coding sequence is TGTGCCAGTAGTATTTTCCCAGGGTCTAATGAAAAACTGTTTTTT. Its protein product is CASSIFPGSNEKLFF.

This clone was counted once. The rearrangement links TRBV7-8 to TRBJ1-2; no reliable D call. Trimming shortened V by 5 bases and J by 4 bases, and 8 bases separated the two germline ends. Looked up from germline, CDR1 is SGHVS and CDR2 is FQNEAQ. The CDR3 spans 12 residues. CDR3 sequence: CASSHRLYGYTF. In DNA form, the CDR3 reads TGTGCCAGCAGCCATCGACTCTATGGCTACACCTTC.

The chain carries TRBV7-9 and TRBJ1-4; 7 positions match TRBD1. CDR1 is SEHNR, CDR2 FQNEAQ, per germline (reference sequence). This CDR3 spans 12 amino acids. J lost 11 bases, V lost 11 bases, and 11 bases had no gene match. The CDR3 sequence is CAGRAGGEKLFF. CDR3 DNA sequence: TGTGCCGGTCGGGCAGGGGGTGAGAAACTGTTTTTT.

The chain combines TRBV30 with TRBJ1-5, with 10 positions matching TRBD1. Per the germline V gene, CDR1 is GTSNPN and CDR2 is SVGIG (reference sequence). V dropped 4 bases and J dropped 7; count of bases not matched to a gene: 7. The CDR3 totals 14 residues. The CDR3, as DNA: TGTGCCTGGAACCTTGGACAGGGGGGACAGCCCCAGCATTTT. Translating it yields CAWNLGQGGQPQHF.

J is TRBJ2-2 and V is TRBV19, with 7 bases fitting TRBD2. CDR1 is LNHDA, CDR2 SQIVND, per germline (reference sequence). CDR3 length: 15 residues. With 2 bases clipped from V and 5 bases from J, the junction kept 5 bases outside the gene matches. In DNA, the CDR3 is TGTGCCAGTAGTATAAGGTGGGAGGGAACCGGGGAGCTGTTTTTT. Its protein is CASSIRWEGTGELFF.

The chain is built from TRBV7-8 and TRBJ2-7; possibly TRBD2 for D (5 bases). The CDR3 runs to 16 residues. The germline V and J ends were trimmed by 1 base and 2 bases, with 15 bases remaining between them. CDR1 SGHVS and CDR2 FQNEAQ come from the germline V gene. This CDR3 reads CASSLVASLVTYEQYF. The CDR3 coding sequence is TGTGCCAGCAGCTTAGTGGCTAGCCTAGTTACCTACGAGCAGTACTTC.

The chain joins TRBV28 to TRBJ2-7; the match to TRBD2 covers 12 bases. CDR3 size: 15 residues. V shed 8 bases, J shed 7 bases, and the junction held 12 bases outside the gene matches. Germline V gene sequence: CDR1 MDHEN, CDR2 SYDVKM. The DNA for the CDR3 is TGTGCCAGCTGCCTCGGGACTAGCGGGTTCTTGGAGCAGTACTTC. Translation: CASCLGTSGFLEQYF. Combining the CDR3 with reference TRBV28 and TRBJ2-7 gives the whole variable domain DVKVTQSSRYLVKRTGEKVFLECVQDMDHENMFWYRQDPGLGLRLIYFSYDVKMKEKGDIPEGYSVSREKKERFSLILESASTNQTSMYLCASCLGTSGFLEQYFGPGTRLTVT.

V and J are TRBV3-1 (or the pseudogene TRBV3-2) and TRBJ1-1; 9 nucleotides agree with TRBD1. V lost 4 bases and J lost 1; bases outside the gene matches: 4. CDR3 length equals 15 residues. Germline V gene lookup returns CDR1 LGHDT and CDR2 YNNKEL (reference sequence). The CDR3, as DNA: TGTGCCAGCAGCCCAGCGGACAGGGGGAACACTGAAGCTTTCTTT. Translation gives CASSPADRGNTEAFF.

The chain employs TRBV9 and TRBJ2-1, with TRBD2 as a possible D gene (6 bases). This CDR3 has 17 amino acids. The germline V and J ends were trimmed by 2 bases and 0 bases, with 15 bases remaining between them. Per the germline V gene, CDR1 is SGDLS and CDR2 is YYNGEE. CDR3 region: CASSVGLDGSSYNEQFF. The CDR3, as DNA: TGTGCCAGCAGCGTTGGATTGGACGGGAGCTCCTACAATGAGCAGTTCTTC.

The rearrangement links TRBV28 to TRBJ1-1; D unclear. This CDR3 comprises 13 residues. Germline CDR1 reads MDHEN; CDR2 reads SYDVKM. V was clipped by 6 bases and J by 1 base, with 9 bases between them. CDR3 in DNA: TGTGCCAGCAGCGTCGTGAGGAACACTGAAGCTTTCTTT. Its protein is CASSVVRNTEAFF.

This chain connects TRBV2 to TRBJ2-7, with 7 bases matching TRBD2. Per the germline V gene, CDR1 is SNHLY and CDR2 is FYNNEI. The CDR3 sequence is 15 residues long. V was clipped by 6 bases and J by 0 bases; unmatched bases: 8. DNA for the CDR3: TGTGCCAGCAGGCAACAGCGGGATATCTCCTACGAGCAGTACTTC. It specifies CASRQQRDISYEQYF.

V is TRBV18 and J is TRBJ2-7; D remains unclear. The V and J ends lost 1 base and 3 bases respectively, with 7 bases between them. CDR3 length equals 13 residues. Germline V gene data show CDR1 as KGHSH and CDR2 as LQKENI. DNA for the CDR3: TGTGCCAGCTCACCACACAAAAACTACGAGCAGTACTTC. It codes for CASSPHKNYEQYF.

The J gene is TRBJ1-2, the V gene TRBV19; 7 bases are a match to TRBD1. Germline CDR1 and CDR2: LNHDA and SQIVND (reference sequence). The CDR3 totals 14 residues. V shed 0 bases, J shed 9 bases, and the junction held 7 bases outside the gene matches. The CDR3 DNA follows: TGTGCCAGTAGTATAGATTTAGGACAGGCGAGCTACACCTTC. This sequence encodes CASSIDLGQASYTF. The whole variable domain, filled in from reference TRBV19 and TRBJ1-2, reads DGGITQSPKYLFRKEGQNVTLSCEQNLNHDAMYWYRQDPGQGLRLIYYSQIVNDFQKGDIAEGYSVSREKKESFPLTVTSAQKNPTAFYLCASSIDLGQASYTFGSGTRLTVV.

This clone was detected only once. The chain couples TRBV5-4 to TRBJ2-7, with TRBD1 matching over 10 bases. Germline trimming cut 4 bases from V and 4 bases from J; bases unmatched to any gene: 5. CDR3 size: 14 residues. Germline-derived CDR1 and CDR2 are SGHNT and YYREEE (reference sequence). The CDR3 loop reads CASSAGTGVYEQYF. CDR3 nucleotide sequence: TGTGCCAGCAGCGCCGGGACAGGGGTTTACGAGCAGTACTTC.

The chain joins TRBV12-3 or TRBV12-4 to TRBJ2-5; TRBD1 is a possible D gene (6 bases). Trimming stripped 3 bases from V and 4 bases from J, with 9 bases between. The CDR3 sequence is 13 residues long. The DNA for the CDR3 is TGTGCCAGCAGTTTTGGGGGCCGAGAGACCCAGTACTTC. Its protein product is CASSFGGRETQYF.

The V and J genes are TRBV7-4 and TRBJ1-4; D unclear. Germline CDR1 is SGHVT and CDR2 is SQSDAQ. V gave up 5 bases and J gave up 11 bases, with 9 bases separating them. The CDR3 consists of 11 residues. CDR3 sequence (DNA): TGTGCCAGCAGCCCCCCGTTGAAACTGTTTTTT. It is translated as CASSPPLKLFF.

The chain joins TRBV10-3 to TRBJ1-1, with D hard to call. Germline values: CDR1 ENHRY, CDR2 SYGVKD. The V end was cut by 6 bases, the J end by 2 bases, with 10 bases between. This CDR3 comprises 13 residues. The chain's CDR3 is CAIRRQENTEAFF. The CDR3, as DNA: TGTGCCATCAGGAGACAAGAAAACACTGAAGCTTTCTTT.

The chain employs TRBV27 and TRBJ2-1; 14 bases are a match to TRBD2. V lost 5 bases to trimming and J lost 7 bases; unmatched junction nucleotides: 7. This CDR3 region has 16 residues. Looked up from germline, CDR1 is MNHEY and CDR2 is SMNVEV (reference sequence). The CDR3 sequence is CASSPDRTSGRNEQFF. The DNA of the CDR3 is TGTGCCAGCAGTCCCGATAGGACTAGCGGGAGGAATGAGCAGTTCTTC.